Following are 19 T cell receptor beta chains from one sample sequenced in a study of T cells after yellow fever vaccination. Via MiXCR, TCRdb re-called the 5' RACE reads, giving one row per CDR3 protein. The data contain hundreds of thousands of distinct CDR3 sequences, approximately 9% of them singletons. The sequences come from PBMCs, collected on the day of the first yellow fever vaccination. Every receptor here comes from a man aged 18 to 30 who received the YFV17D yellow fever vaccine.

This clonotype was seen a few times. The V and J genes are TRBV24-1 and TRBJ2-3; D is unclear. The V gene's germline CDR1 is KGHDR and CDR2 SFDVKD. The CDR3 spans 12 residues. Trimming removed 1 base at V and 5 bases at J, with 3 bases between. CDR3 coding DNA: TGTGCCACCAGTGATTTCGAAGATACGCAGTATTTT. Translation gives CATSDFEDTQYF.

This clonotype has a handful of counts. This chain's CDR3 is CASSTHVVTSGQETQYF. CDR3 coding DNA: TGTGCCAGCAGCACCCACGTCGTGACTAGCGGACAGGAGACCCAGTACTTC. The chain carries TRBV21-1 and TRBJ2-5; TRBD2, the table's D call, lacks a check against the DNA. TRBV21-1 is tagged as a pseudogene. CDR3 length: 17 residues.

This clonotype was observed a handful of times. The chain links TRBV7-2 to TRBJ2-2; 8 nucleotides agree with TRBD1. Germline V lookup: CDR1 SGHTA, CDR2 FQGNSA. J gave up 4 bases and V 1 base, and 5 bases lay outside the gene matches. This CDR3 region has 16 residues. CDR3 protein: CASSLVRGQSTGELFF. The CDR3 coding sequence is TGTGCCAGCAGCTTAGTCAGGGGGCAGAGCACCGGGGAGCTGTTTTTT.

This clonotype was seen only a few times. This sequence joins TRBV20-1 and TRBJ1-2, with 8 bases fitting TRBD1. There are 14 residues in the CDR3. V trimming: 2 bases; J trimming: 5 bases; junction bases outside the gene matches: 7. The germline V gene has CDR1 DFQATT and CDR2 SNEGSKA (reference sequence). CDR3 sequence (DNA): TGCAGTGCTAGACAGGGGGCGAGTCGGTATGGCTACACCTTC. It encodes CSARQGASRYGYTF.

The CDR3 loop is CSARDRLAGGLYNEQFF. The CDR3 nucleotides are TGCAGTGCTAGAGATCGGCTAGCGGGGGGGTTATACAATGAGCAGTTCTTC. The V call is TRBV20-1, the J call TRBJ2-1; 12 nucleotides align to TRBD2. The CDR3 extends over 17 amino acids. V was clipped by 0 bases and J by 4 bases; unmatched bases: 7. The germline V gene encodes CDR1 DFQATT and CDR2 SNEGSKA (reference sequence).

The chain has TRBV29-1 and TRBJ2-1; no reliable D call. Germline-derived CDR1 and CDR2 are SQVTM and ANQGSEA. CDR3 length equals 12 residues. Trimming pared 5 bases from V and 7 bases from J, leaving 12 bases between. CDR3 sequence (DNA): TGCAGCGTTACCATCTCGGAGAATGAGCAGTTCTTC. It is translated as CSVTISENEQFF.

In this sample, this clonotype turned up a few times. The chain employs TRBV5-1 and TRBJ1-3; maybe TRBD1 (5 bases). In germline, CDR1 is SGHRS, CDR2 YFSETQ. V dropped 4 bases and J dropped 8 bases, with 13 bases sitting between them. This CDR3 has 13 amino acids. Written as DNA, the CDR3 is TGCGCCAGCAGCCCTGAGGGGAGAGACACCATATATTTT. This encodes CASSPEGRDTIYF.

In its sample, this clonotype was seen a few times. The chain uses TRBV4-2 and TRBJ2-1; 8 bases fit TRBD2. The CDR3 sequence is 17 residues long. Germline V gene data show CDR1 as LGHNA and CDR2 as YNFKEQ. V trimming: 4 bases; J trimming: 7 bases; junction bases outside the gene matches: 15. CDR3 residues: CASSRNLGGGLANEQFF. In DNA, the CDR3 is TGTGCCAGCAGCCGTAACCTCGGGGGGGGGTTAGCAAATGAGCAGTTCTTC.

The chain recombines TRBV9 with TRBJ2-5; tentatively, D is TRBD1 or TRBD2 (6 bases each). Looked up from germline, CDR1 is SGDLS and CDR2 is YYNGEE. The CDR3 loop spans 20 amino acids. Trimming pared 4 bases from V and 5 bases from J, leaving 33 bases between. The CDR3: CASSSHRRGYRFLLGETQYF. CDR3 sequence (DNA): TGTGCCAGCAGCTCCCACCGGAGGGGGTACCGTTTCCTCCTGGGGGAGACCCAGTACTTC.

The chain combines TRBV5-1 with TRBJ2-5, with D possibly matching TRBD2 (6 bases). Germline-derived CDR1 and CDR2 are SGHRS and YFSETQ. Trimming removed 1 base from V and 6 bases from J, with 10 bases in between. CDR3 length equals 13 residues. CDR3 amino acids: CASSLRGRQTQYF. The CDR3 bases are TGCGCCAGCAGCTTGCGGGGGAGGCAGACCCAGTACTTC.

V and J are TRBV5-1 and TRBJ2-4, with a weak D call TRBD1 (5 bases). Germline V gene sequence: CDR1 SGHRS, CDR2 YFSETQ. Trimming pared 1 base from V and 3 bases from J, leaving 14 bases between. This CDR3 has 16 residues. The CDR3 DNA follows: TGCGCCAGCAGCTTGTTCTCCAGGGCAGGCAAAAACATTCAGTACTTC. This encodes CASSLFSRAGKNIQYF.

Only a few counts were recorded for this clonotype. The chain recombines TRBV4-1 with TRBJ2-1, with D possibly matching TRBD2 (7 bases). CDR3 length equals 15 residues. With 1 base removed from V and 6 bases from J, the gap between germline ends came to 13 bases. Germline V gene data show CDR1 as MGHRA and CDR2 as YSYEKL. CDR3 in DNA: TGCGCCAGCAGCCAAGCCTGGGGGGGGCCCAATGAGCAGTTCTTC. Residues: CASSQAWGGPNEQFF.

The chain has TRBV5-4 and TRBJ2-3; D could derive from TRBD1 or TRBD2 (6 bases each). The germline V gene encodes CDR1 SGHNT and CDR2 YYREEE (reference sequence). V lost 3 bases to trimming and J lost 5 bases, with 13 bases between them. CDR3 length: 14 amino acids. The CDR3 reads CASSSWGAVDTQYF. As DNA, the CDR3 is TGTGCCAGCAGCTCGTGGGGGGCCGTAGATACGCAGTATTTT. The full variable domain, with the rest looked up from reference TRBV5-4 and TRBJ2-3, is ETGVTQSPTHLIKTRGQQVTLRCSSQSGHNTVSWYQQALGQGPQFIFQYYREEENGRGNFPPRFSGLQFPNYSSELNVNALELDDSALYLCASSSWGAVDTQYFGPGTRLTVL.

This clonotype came up a few times. This sequence joins TRBV5-1 and TRBJ2-2; no clear D gene. The CDR3 contains 14 residues. Trimming left V 4 bases short and J 2 bases short, with 9 bases between. Germline-derived CDR1 and CDR2 are SGHRS and YFSETQ. The chain's CDR3 is CASSPRPNTGELFF. The CDR3 nucleotides read TGCGCCAGCAGCCCGCGACCCAACACCGGGGAGCTGTTTTTT.

The sample holds a few counts of this clonotype. The J gene is TRBJ2-1, the V gene TRBV2, with 9 positions matching TRBD1. Losses at the gene ends were 5 bases for V and 8 bases for J; bases not matched to a gene: 7. The CDR3 contains 14 residues. Germline loops: CDR1 SNHLY, CDR2 FYNNEI. The CDR3 sequence is CASSSDRGGDEQFF. In DNA, the CDR3 is TGTGCCAGCAGTTCGGACAGGGGAGGGGATGAGCAGTTCTTC.

The rearrangement uses TRBV4-1 and TRBJ1-5; no definite D call. The CDR3 has 16 residues. Per germline, CDR1 MGHRA and CDR2 YSYEKL. The ends were cut back, 3 bases at V and 7 bases at J, with 19 bases in the middle. The CDR3 region has the DNA TGCGCCAGCAGCCATCGGACGGATCAAGAGGTACAGCCCCAGCATTTT. Its translation is CASSHRTDQEVQPQHF.

This chain uses TRBV18 with TRBJ2-3; 13 bases agree with TRBD2. The CDR3 is 19 amino acids. V lost 4 bases, J lost 1 base, and 11 bases stayed unmatched. The V gene's germline CDR1 is KGHSH and CDR2 LQKENI. The CDR3 loop reads CASSRAVIGTSGGTDTQYF. The DNA for the CDR3 is TGTGCCAGCTCACGGGCCGTCATCGGGACTAGCGGGGGCACAGATACGCAGTATTTT.

The CDR3 reads CASSQDLGWGGETQYF. The CDR3 bases are TGTGCCAGCAGCCAAGATCTTGGGTGGGGGGGAGAGACCCAGTACTTC. V is TRBV4-2 and J is TRBJ2-5; 7 bases fit TRBD2. The germline V gene encodes CDR1 LGHNA and CDR2 YNFKEQ. CDR3 length equals 16 residues. V dropped 0 bases and J dropped 4; count of bases not matched to a gene: 8.

The chain links TRBV4-1 to TRBJ1-2, with TRBD1 identical over 9 bases. Germline CDR1 MGHRA, CDR2 YSYEKL. The CDR3 is made up of 15 amino acids. V lost 2 bases and J lost 4; bases outside the gene matches: 5. In nucleotides, the CDR3 is TGCGCCAGCAGCCAACTGACAGGGGGTAGCTATGGCTACACCTTC. As protein: CASSQLTGGSYGYTF.